The rows below give T cell receptor beta chains drawn from one sample of a study of blood T cell repertoires in COVID-19. The assay was immunoSEQ multiplex PCR, and TCRdb's table has in-frame clones only and misses some. The sample lists over 350,000 clones, approximately 90% seen once, with 1.5% to 2% in the top ten. Sequenced sample: PBMCs or T cells enriched from blood (not recorded which). These receptors originate from a woman aged 18-29 years with acute COVID-19. The CDR3 runs from the conserved cysteine through the conserved F or W. Fields, in order: clone size, D gene, J gene, V gene, CDR3 DNA, CDR3 protein. A D gene is named only where the DNA matches it firmly. Size tells how often a clone was seen (once, few, many) or the class of an expanded clone, and some rows leave it out.

clone_size: NA; d_call: TRBD1; j_call: TRBJ2-7; v_call: TRBV5-4; cdr3_nt: TGTGCCAGCAGCGGGGGACAGGGGGCTTACGAGCAGTACTTC; cdr3_aa: CASSGGQGAYEQYF
clone_size: NA; d_call: TRBD1; j_call: TRBJ1-3; v_call: TRBV7-8; cdr3_nt: TGTGCCAGCAGCTTAGCGTTGAGGACAGGGGAGGAGGCTGGAAACACCATATATTTT; cdr3_aa: CASSLALRTGEEAGNTIYF
clone_size: NA; d_call: TRBD2; j_call: TRBJ2-3; v_call: TRBV4-3; cdr3_nt: TGCGCCAGCAGCCAAGATCGAGCGGGAGGGGGAGATACGCAGTATTTT; cdr3_aa: CASSQDRAGGGDTQYF
clone_size: NA; d_call: TRBD1; j_call: TRBJ1-5; v_call: TRBV6-5; cdr3_nt: TGTGCCAGCAGTTACATAGGACAGGGGTTAGATCAGCCCCAGCATTTT; cdr3_aa: CASSYIGQGLDQPQHF
clone_size: NA; d_call: TRBD1; j_call: TRBJ1-2; v_call: TRBV6-5; cdr3_nt: TGTGCCAGCAGGGGGACAGGAAGGCAAGACGGCTACACCTTC; cdr3_aa: CASRGTGRQDGYTF
clone_size: NA; d_call: NA; j_call: TRBJ2-7; v_call: TRBV9; cdr3_nt: TGTGCCAGCAGCGTAGCGCCGGACAGCGTTTACGAGCAGTACTTC; cdr3_aa: CASSVAPDSVYEQYF
clone_size: NA; d_call: NA; j_call: TRBJ2-6; v_call: TRBV7-8; cdr3_nt: TGTGCCAGCAGCTCCGCGGACTACTCTGGGGCCAACGTCCTGACTTTC; cdr3_aa: CASSSADYSGANVLTF
clone_size: NA; d_call: TRBD1; j_call: TRBJ2-5; v_call: TRBV19; cdr3_nt: TGTGCCAGTAGCCCCTTTACAGGGGTATCAGAGACCCAGTACTTC; cdr3_aa: CASSPFTGVSETQYF
clone_size: NA; d_call: TRBD1; j_call: TRBJ2-7; v_call: TRBV11-1; cdr3_nt: TGTGCCAGCAGCCCAAGGCTGACAGGGCTTTCCTACGAGCAGTACTTC; cdr3_aa: CASSPRLTGLSYEQYF
clone_size: NA; d_call: TRBD1; j_call: TRBJ2-5; v_call: TRBV6-5; cdr3_nt: TGTGCCAGCAGCCGATCAAGGACAGGGGAGACCCAGTACTTC; cdr3_aa: CASSRSRTGETQYF
clone_size: NA; d_call: TRBD2; j_call: TRBJ2-1; v_call: TRBV18; cdr3_nt: TGTGCCAGCTCAGCCATAGCGGGGGAAACATACAATGAGCAGTTCTTC; cdr3_aa: CASSAIAGETYNEQFF
clone_size: NA; d_call: NA; j_call: TRBJ2-7; v_call: TRBV18; cdr3_nt: TGTGCCAGCTCACCACCCCTACTCTTGGGGGGTGGTGAGCAGTACTTC; cdr3_aa: CASSPPLLLGGGEQYF
clone_size: NA; d_call: NA; j_call: TRBJ1-4; v_call: TRBV4-3; cdr3_nt: TGCGCCAGCAGCCAATCCCGGGGAGGAGATGAAAAACTGTTTTTT; cdr3_aa: CASSQSRGGDEKLFF
clone_size: NA; d_call: NA; j_call: TRBJ1-2; v_call: TRBV4-1; cdr3_nt: TGCGCCAGCAGCCAAGGGGTAGGGGAGGAGGGCTACACCTTC; cdr3_aa: CASSQGVGEEGYTF
clone_size: NA; d_call: NA; j_call: TRBJ1-5; v_call: TRBV7-2; cdr3_nt: TGTGCCAGCAGCTTGGCAGGTTTTAGCAATCAGCCCCAGCATTTT; cdr3_aa: CASSLAGFSNQPQHF
clone_size: NA; d_call: TRBD2; j_call: TRBJ2-3; v_call: TRBV7-2; cdr3_nt: TGTGCCAGCAGCCTGCGGACTAGCGGGAGCACAGATACGCAGTATTTT; cdr3_aa: CASSLRTSGSTDTQYF
clone_size: NA; d_call: TRBD1; j_call: TRBJ2-7; v_call: TRBV4-1; cdr3_nt: TGCGCCAGCAGCCCTCCGGACAGGGGACACGAGCAGTACTTC; cdr3_aa: CASSPPDRGHEQYF
clone_size: NA; d_call: NA; j_call: TRBJ2-3; v_call: TRBV15; cdr3_nt: TGTGCCACCAGCAGAGATCATCGGTCATCGTCAGGGAATACGCAGTATTTT; cdr3_aa: CATSRDHRSSSGNTQYF
clone_size: few; d_call: NA; j_call: TRBJ1-5; v_call: TRBV27; cdr3_nt: TGTGCCAGCAGTCTCCTAGACAGCAATCAGCCCCAGCATTTT; cdr3_aa: CASSLLDSNQPQHF
clone_size: NA; d_call: NA; j_call: TRBJ1-1; v_call: TRBV28; cdr3_nt: TGTGCCAGCAGTACCAGGGGACGGGCTGAAGCTTTCTTT; cdr3_aa: CASSTRGRAEAFF
clone_size: NA; d_call: TRBD2; j_call: TRBJ2-7; v_call: TRBV11-3; cdr3_nt: TGTGCCAGCAGCGACCCCGACTGGACTAGCGGGATCTACGAGCAGTACTTC; cdr3_aa: CASSDPDWTSGIYEQYF
clone_size: NA; d_call: TRBD2; j_call: TRBJ2-7; v_call: TRBV7-2; cdr3_nt: TGTGCCAGCAGCTTAAATAGCGGGAGCTACGAGCAGTACTTC; cdr3_aa: CASSLNSGSYEQYF
clone_size: NA; d_call: NA; j_call: TRBJ1-1; v_call: TRBV18; cdr3_nt: TGTGCCAGCTCACCACCTCTGAGGACTGAAGCTTTCTTT; cdr3_aa: CASSPPLRTEAFF
clone_size: few; d_call: NA; j_call: TRBJ1-1; v_call: TRBV11-3; cdr3_nt: TGTGCCAGCAGCTTAGGGTTTCGGGGATATACTGAAGCTTTCTTT; cdr3_aa: CASSLGFRGYTEAFF
clone_size: few; d_call: TRBD2; j_call: TRBJ2-7; v_call: TRBV28; cdr3_nt: TGTGCCAGCAGACCGAGACTAGCTTCGAGGGAGCAGTACTTC; cdr3_aa: CASRPRLASREQYF